These 5 T cell receptor delta chains originate from one sample sequenced in a study of gamma-delta T cells after stem cell transplantation. TCRdb called clones anew from the RT-PCR reads with CATT. The repertoire holds around 12,000 delta-chain clones, with 38% as singletons. The sequencing sample was made of gamma-delta T cells. These receptors were taken from a human donor. It is not recorded whose cells these are; they may come from a transplant donor.

The V gene is TRDV3, the J gene TRDJ1, with 9 bases that match TRDD3. V gave up 1 base and J gave up 0 bases; unmatched junction bases: 15. The CDR3 is 18 residues long. The germline V gene has CDR1 TVYSNPD and CDR2 GDNSRS (reference sequence). This chain's CDR3 is CAFNRSKLGDPYTDKLIF. The DNA for the CDR3 is TGTGCCTTTAACAGAAGCAAGCTGGGGGATCCTTACACCGATAAACTCATCTTT.

This rearrangement joins TRDV1 to TRDJ1; 11 positions match TRDD3. The CDR3 length is 23 residues. The V segment lost 1 base and the J segment 0 bases; nucleotides outside the gene matches: 22. The germline V gene has CDR1 TSWWSYY and CDR2 QGS. The CDR3 here is CALGERPGLGSGGYKFHTDKLIF. As DNA, the CDR3 is TGTGCTCTTGGGGAACGGCCGGGTCTGGGCTCTGGGGGATACAAGTTCCACACCGATAAACTCATCTTT.

Regarding this clone: This sample also contains other DNA sequences that code for the same CDR3. V gene TRDV2 combines with J gene TRDJ1, with 13 nucleotides matching TRDD3. The trim removed 2 bases at V and 9 bases at J, leaving 17 bases unmatched. This CDR3 has 18 amino acids. The germline gives CDR1 GEAIGNYY, CDR2 EKD. The CDR3 DNA sequence: TGTGCCTGTGACAAGGGATACTGGGGGATACGCGGCAGGAGTGAACTCATCTTT. It is translated as CACDKGYWGIRGRSELIF.

This clone is medium-sized within its sample. The same CDR3 also results from other DNA sequences found in this sample. The chain uses TRDV2 and TRDJ3; the match to TRDD3 covers 11 bases. The CDR3 sequence is 20 residues long. The trim removed 4 bases at V and 0 bases at J, leaving 10 bases unmatched. Germline-derived CDR1 and CDR2 are GEAIGNYY and EKD. The CDR3 coding sequence is TGTGCCTGTGATCCCCTTTACTGGGGGATAAGCTCCTGGGACACCCGACAGATGTTTTTC. This sequence encodes CACDPLYWGISSWDTRQMFF.

This clone came up a few times. The gene calls are TRDV3 and TRDJ1; 12 bases agree with TRDD3. Per germline, CDR1 TVYSNPD and CDR2 GDNSRS (reference sequence). V was clipped by 4 bases and J by 0 bases; unmatched bases: 15. The CDR3 consists of 18 residues. The CDR3 sequence: CASAPPYWGIPYTDKLIF. The CDR3 DNA reads as TGTGCCTCCGCGCCACCGTACTGGGGGATACCCTACACCGATAAACTCATCTTT.